The source of this T cell receptor (beta chain) is a study of T cell responses to AZD1222 COVID-19 vaccine. Points from the study as a whole: Spike as a whole was targeted by vaccine-associated CD4 TCRs, dominant at 160-218 and 743-854. Repertoire sampling occurred only after the peak T cell response. The study found Spike-specific TCR breadth and depth rose after two AZD1222 doses. White British people made up most donors, females outnumbered males, and clonal diversity was possibly underestimated.

The ends were cut back, 6 bases at V and 0 bases at J, with 10 bases in the middle. Germline assignment: CDR1 SGHNT and CDR2 YYREEE (reference sequence). This CDR3 spans 15 amino acids. Worth noting for this clone: Its antigen is unidentified.

This table comes from immunoSEQ multiplex PCR, and its TCRdb copy is limited to in-frame clones, with some not included. The repertoire holds roughly 120,000 clones, with around 90% as singletons. Sample: peripheral blood, taken 28 days after the second AZD1222 dose. The chain uses TRBV5-4 and TRBJ2-6; no clear D gene. This clonotype was sampled from an adult who received the AZD1222 COVID-19 vaccine. The CDR3 loop reads CASTNGRSGANVLTF. CDR3 DNA: TGTGCCAGCACCAATGGCCGCTCTGGGGCCAACGTCCTGACTTTC.